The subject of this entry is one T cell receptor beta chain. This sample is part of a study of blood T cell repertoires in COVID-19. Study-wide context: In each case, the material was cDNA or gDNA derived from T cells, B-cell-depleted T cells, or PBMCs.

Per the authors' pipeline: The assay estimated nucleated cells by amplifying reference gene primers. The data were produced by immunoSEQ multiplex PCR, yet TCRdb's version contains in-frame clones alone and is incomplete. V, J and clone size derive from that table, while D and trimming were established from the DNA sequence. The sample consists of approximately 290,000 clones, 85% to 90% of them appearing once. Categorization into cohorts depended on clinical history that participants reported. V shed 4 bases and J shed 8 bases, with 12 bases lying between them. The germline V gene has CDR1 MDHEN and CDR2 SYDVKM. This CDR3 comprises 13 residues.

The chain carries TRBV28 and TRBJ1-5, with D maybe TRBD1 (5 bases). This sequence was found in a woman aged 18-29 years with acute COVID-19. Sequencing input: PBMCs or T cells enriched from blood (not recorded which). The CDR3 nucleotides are TGTGCCAGCAGTTCACCGGGCAGGGAGCCCCAGCATTTT. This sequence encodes CASSSPGREPQHF.